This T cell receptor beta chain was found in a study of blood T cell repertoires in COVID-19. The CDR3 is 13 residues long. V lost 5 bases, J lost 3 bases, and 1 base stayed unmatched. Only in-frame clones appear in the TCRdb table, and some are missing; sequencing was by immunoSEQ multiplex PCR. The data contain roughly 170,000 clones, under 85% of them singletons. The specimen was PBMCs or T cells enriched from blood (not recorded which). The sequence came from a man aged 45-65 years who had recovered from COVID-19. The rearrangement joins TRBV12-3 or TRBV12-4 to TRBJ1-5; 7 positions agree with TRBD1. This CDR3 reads CASSGQVNQPQHF. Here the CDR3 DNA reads TGTGCCAGCAGTGGACAGGTCAATCAGCCCCAGCATTTT.